The clone carrying this TCR beta chain was counted only a few times. This record belongs to a study of T-cell reconstitution after alpha-beta-depleted transplantation in children. TCRbeta library preparation incorporated unique molecular identifiers. TCRdb processed the PCR reads anew with MiXCR; each CDR3 protein has one entry. The table lists a few hundred thousand distinct CDR3 sequences, approximately 12% of them singletons. The source was PBMCs from the stem cell graft donor, collected from the stem cell graft. The TCR sequence derives from a human donor who donated a stem cell graft to a child with combined immunodeficiency.

CDR3 sequence reads: CSARLTSGRGYYEQYF. In DNA form, the CDR3 reads TGCAGTGCTAGATTAACTAGCGGGAGGGGGTACTACGAGCAGTACTTC. This sequence joins TRBV20-1 and TRBJ2-7; TRBD2 matches at 13 bases. V shed 2 bases, J shed 3 bases, and the junction held 7 bases outside the gene matches. This CDR3 contains 16 residues. Germline assignment: CDR1 DFQATT and CDR2 SNEGSKA (reference sequence).